The clone carrying this T cell receptor (beta chain) was recorded a few times. Unmatched junction bases numbered 5, after V lost 4 bases and J lost 6 bases. Germline V gene lookup returns CDR1 SNHLY and CDR2 FYNNEI. The CDR3 extends over 14 amino acids. This sample was included in a study of cytomegalovirus exposure and HLA in healthy donors. It was with 60 Vbeta and 13 Jbeta primers that the PCR ran. Measured with immunoSEQ multiplex PCR; TCRdb has only the in-frame clones, and not every one. This sample has about 200,000 clones, with approximately 88% found just once. The V and J genes are TRBV2 and TRBJ2-7; 11 bases match TRBD2. This TCR was recovered from a boy younger than 10 in good health and CMV-seronegative. The sample taken for sequencing was PBMCs. The CDR3 region has the DNA TGTGCCAGCAGTGGACTAGCGGGACCCGCCGAGCAGTACTTC. Protein sequence: CASSGLAGPAEQYF. Based on the CDR3 plus reference TRBV2 and TRBJ2-7, the full variable domain is EPEVTQTPSHQVTQMGQEVILRCVPISNHLYFYWYRQILGQKVEFLVSFYNNEISEKSEIFDDQFSVERPDGSNFTLKIRSTKLEDSAMYFCASSGLAGPAEQYFGPGTRLTVT.